This T cell receptor (beta chain) derives from a study of shared clonotypes between healthy human individuals. Sequenced by immunoSEQ multiplex PCR; TCRdb stores in-frame clones only, minus some. This sample has 600,000 to 750,000 clones, with less than 80% found just once. The CDR3 has 16 amino acids. The V end lost 3 bases, the J end lost 2 bases, and 17 bases lay between the germline ends. CDR1 SGHAT and CDR2 FQNNGV come from the germline V gene. The sequencing input was memory CD4+ T cells sorted from blood. Regarding subset: CD45RA-negative fraction. The clonotype originates from a woman in her 30s in good health. V is TRBV11-2 and J is TRBJ2-7; maybe TRBD2 (6 bases). DNA of the CDR3: TGTGCCAGCAGCTTTGGTAGCGGAGCGGGCCCCTACGAGCAGTACTTC. It yields the protein CASSFGSGAGPYEQYF.